These 10 T cell receptor beta chains were sequenced from one sample in a study of blood T cell repertoires in COVID-19. Profiling relied on immunoSEQ multiplex PCR, and the TCRdb table lists in-frame clones only, not all of them. This sample has 14,000 or so clones, with 65% to 90% found just once. Sequencing was done on a sample of peripheral blood. The receptor source for this set is a woman in her forties or fifties with active or convalescent COVID-19.

This clone was detected once. The rearrangement joins TRBV7-6 to TRBJ2-7, with TRBD1 as a possible D gene (6 bases). The germline V and J ends were trimmed by 6 bases and 1 base, with 16 bases remaining between them. The CDR3 extends over 15 amino acids. The germline V gene has CDR1 SGHVS and CDR2 FNYEAQ. The DNA of the CDR3 is TGTGCCAGCAGTTTCGCACCGGGACAATCCTACGAGCAGTACTTC. This encodes CASSFAPGQSYEQYF.

The V gene is TRBV7-6, the J gene TRBJ1-2; D is perhaps TRBD1 (5 bases). Looked up from germline, CDR1 is SGHVS and CDR2 is FNYEAQ. Between the trimmed V and J ends, which lost 6 bases and 7 bases, there was a span of 24 bases. This CDR3 spans 16 amino acids. The CDR3 bases are TGTGCCAGCAGTCAAGGGCCCTGGCAGGGCCTTACTGGCTACACCTTC. It translates to CASSQGPWQGLTGYTF.

V usage is TRBV4-1 and J usage is TRBJ2-5; 11 bases line up with TRBD1. V shed 1 base, J shed 5 bases, and the junction held 3 bases outside the gene matches. Germline-derived CDR1 and CDR2 are MGHRA and YSYEKL. The CDR3 totals 15 residues. CDR3 amino acids: CASSQARDRGETQYF. The CDR3 DNA is TGCGCCAGCAGCCAAGCCCGGGACAGGGGGGAGACCCAGTACTTC.

CDR3 sequence reads: CASNDSTGNTGELFF. The CDR3 DNA follows: TGTGCCAGCAACGACTCGACAGGGAACACCGGGGAGCTGTTTTTT. This rearrangement joins TRBV11-3 to TRBJ2-2; D perhaps matches TRBD1 (6 bases). CDR1 and CDR2 (germline): SGHNT, YENEEA. Between the trimmed V and J ends, which lost 7 bases and 1 base, there was a span of 13 bases. The CDR3 is 15 amino acids.

The chain uses TRBV4-1 and TRBJ2-4; no firm D call. The CDR3 totals 15 residues. Germline CDR1 is MGHRA and CDR2 is YSYEKL. Trimming removed 4 bases from V and 0 bases from J, with 10 bases in between. The CDR3 DNA follows: TGCGCCAGCAGCCTCCTTAATCTAGCCAAAAACATTCAGTACTTC. Translated: CASSLLNLAKNIQYF.

The V gene is TRBV7-8, the J gene TRBJ2-7; the D is unclear. V was pared by 0 bases and J by 0 bases, with 3 bases between. Germline CDR1 reads SGHVS; CDR2 reads FQNEAQ. This CDR3 contains 13 residues. CDR3 bases: TGTGCCAGCAGCTTAGCGAGCTCCTACGAGCAGTACTTC. Amino acid sequence: CASSLASSYEQYF.

The V and J genes are TRBV7-9 and TRBJ1-4, with D hard to call. V gave up 2 bases and J gave up 0 bases, with 13 bases separating them. The CDR3 totals 17 residues. Germline V gene data show CDR1 as SEHNR and CDR2 as FQNEAQ (reference sequence). The chain's CDR3 is CASSLTIWQPTNEKLFF. CDR3 coding DNA: TGTGCCAGCAGCTTAACGATCTGGCAACCAACTAATGAAAAACTGTTTTTT.

V gene TRBV4-1 combines with J gene TRBJ1-3; 9 nucleotides agree with TRBD1. In germline, CDR1 is MGHRA, CDR2 YSYEKL. The CDR3 is 16 residues long. V lost 4 bases, J lost 4 bases, and 8 bases stayed unmatched. CDR3 protein: CASSPLQGASGNTIYF. CDR3 bases: TGCGCCAGCAGCCCCCTACAGGGGGCGTCAGGAAACACCATATATTTT.

The chain couples TRBV28 to TRBJ1-1; 8 bases fit TRBD1. With V trimmed by 5 bases and J by 5 bases, 7 bases remained unmatched. This CDR3 has 14 residues. Germline CDR1 is MDHEN and CDR2 is SYDVKM. The CDR3: CASSTRQGYTEAFF. CDR3 nucleotide sequence: TGTGCCAGCAGTACCAGACAGGGGTATACTGAAGCTTTCTTT.

This chain links TRBV3-1 (or the pseudogene TRBV3-2) with TRBJ2-1; TRBD2 might be the D (6 bases). The CDR3 runs to 16 residues. CDR1 and CDR2 (germline): LGHDT, YNNKEL (reference sequence). The V gene lost 1 base and the J gene lost 0 bases, with 10 bases spanning the gap. Here the CDR3 reads CASSQGSGLSYNEQFF. CDR3 coding DNA: TGTGCCAGCAGCCAAGGAAGCGGGCTCTCCTACAATGAGCAGTTCTTC.